Following are 11 T cell receptor beta chains from one sample sequenced in a study of tumor and adjacent non-tumor tissue in lung cancer. The library came from three nested PCR rounds adapted from ARM-PCR protocols. MiXCR, run by TCRdb on the multiplex PCR reads, gives a single entry per CDR3 protein. This sample yields some 95,000 distinct CDR3 sequences, of which 75% to 85% are seen a single time; more than 30% belongs to the top ten. The template was RNA from unsorted bulk tissue. More than 3 cm separated this lung sample from the edge of the tumor. The sequencing sample was made of distant non-tumor lung tissue. The receptors derive from a man in his sixties with small cell lung cancer.

This rearrangement joins TRBV6-5 to TRBJ1-1; D is unclear. Germline CDR1 reads MNHEY; CDR2 reads SVGAGI. The CDR3 extends over 13 amino acids. Trimming stripped 7 bases from V and 5 bases from J, with 14 bases between. For the CDR3, the DNA is TGTGCCAGCACTTCTACGAGACGGACTGAAGCTTTCTTT. As protein: CASTSTRRTEAFF.

Regarding this clonotype: This may stem from a read error, because a much larger clone lies one nucleotide away. This sequence joins TRBV7-9 and TRBJ2-1; weak D call: TRBD2 (5 bases). Trimming took 5 bases from V and 7 from J, leaving 21 bases between them. Germline V gene lookup returns CDR1 SEHNR and CDR2 FQNEAQ (reference sequence). The CDR3 covers 16 residues. CDR3 in amino acids: CASSPQIGEGMNEQFF. The DNA of the CDR3 is TGTGCCAGCAGCCCACAGATAGGAGAGGGTATGAATGAGCAGTTCTTC.

Concerning this clonotype itself: Germline is not matched at one junction end, which may reflect a read error. The rearrangement links TRBV12-3 or TRBV12-4 to TRBJ2-1; TRBD2 is a possible D gene (5 bases). The length of the CDR3 is 14 residues. CDR3 protein: CVSTLWGRGCEQFF. The CDR3 bases are TGTGTCAGCACTCTCTGGGGAAGAGGGTGTGAGCAGTTCTTC.

Regarding this clonotype: Relative to the germline gene, one junction end is altered; a read error may explain this. V is TRBV29-1 and J is TRBJ1-4; 8 bases are a match to TRBD1. The CDR3 is 13 residues long. The germline CDR1 and CDR2 sequences are SQVTM and ANQGSEA. DNA for the CDR3: TGCAGTGCCTGGACAGGGTGTGTCGAAAAAGTGTTTTTT. This translates into CSAWTGCVEKVFF.

In its sample, this clonotype was seen many times. V and J are TRBV7-9 and TRBJ2-1; 14 nucleotides match TRBD2. The CDR3 spans 16 residues. V lost 5 bases to trimming and J lost 2 bases; unmatched junction nucleotides: 2. The germline V gene encodes CDR1 SEHNR and CDR2 FQNEAQ (reference sequence). The CDR3 spells CASSPGLAGAYNEQFF. The CDR3 coding sequence is TGTGCCAGCAGCCCGGGACTAGCGGGAGCCTACAATGAGCAGTTCTTC.

This clonotype was observed at least ten times. The CDR3 loop reads CASSDRGRGPGANVLTF. CDR3 nucleotides: TGTGCCAGCAGTGACAGGGGGCGCGGTCCTGGGGCCAACGTCCTGACTTTC. This chain uses TRBV6-2 or TRBV6-3 with TRBJ2-6, with TRBD1 matching over 10 bases. The CDR3 is made up of 17 amino acids. V lost 5 bases to trimming and J lost 2 bases; unmatched junction nucleotides: 6. Germline loops: CDR1 MNHEY, CDR2 SVGEGT.

This clonotype appeared many times. The chain carries TRBV28 and TRBJ2-1; 7 bases line up with TRBD1. V lost 2 bases to trimming and J lost 4 bases; unmatched junction nucleotides: 5. The CDR3 consists of 15 residues. CDR1 MDHEN and CDR2 SYDVKM come from the germline V gene. CDR3 coding DNA: TGTGCCAGCAGTTTAGGGGACAGAACGTACAATGAGCAGTTCTTC. It is translated as CASSLGDRTYNEQFF.

The V gene is TRBV2, the J gene TRBJ1-3; D uncertain. Trimming removed 6 bases from V and 0 bases from J, with 18 bases in between. The CDR3 is made up of 17 amino acids. In germline, CDR1 is SNHLY, CDR2 FYNNEI. This chain's CDR3 is CASRETLAYNSGNTIYF. CDR3 nucleotide sequence: TGTGCCAGCAGGGAGACGTTGGCATATAACTCTGGAAACACCATATATTTT.

The chain uses TRBV28 and TRBJ1-4; 8 bases map to TRBD1. The CDR3 is made up of 16 amino acids. The germline V gene has CDR1 MDHEN and CDR2 SYDVKM. V shed 5 bases and J 9 bases; nucleotides not matched to a gene: 14. CDR3 nucleotides: TGTGCCAGCAGTGGAGGGACAGGAAGGTACCCTCAAAAACTGTTTTTT. Its protein product is CASSGGTGRYPQKLFF.

Comments on this clonotype: The conserved final phenylalanine or tryptophan is absent from the CDR3, which likely points to a read error. The rearrangement joins TRBV30 to TRBJ2-5; no clear D. The CDR3 is 13 residues long. V was clipped by 3 bases and J by 4 bases, with 12 bases between them. The germline V gene encodes CDR1 GTSNPN and CDR2 SVGIG (reference sequence). CDR3 coding DNA: TGTGCCTGGAGCGAGAAGATGGCAGAGACCCAGTACTCC. Translating gives CAWSEKMAETQYS.

Concerning this clonotype: Mismatch with germline at one junction end may stem from a read error. CDR3 bases: TGTGCGAGCAGTTACTTGAGAACCTCTGGAAACACCATATATTTT. Translating gives CASSYLRTSGNTIYF. This chain links TRBV6-5 with TRBJ1-3; D gene ambiguous. This CDR3 has 15 residues. Germline V CDR1 and CDR2: MNHEY, SVGAGI.